This TCR beta chain stems from a study of T cell responses to AZD1222 COVID-19 vaccine (dated by TCRdb to the early 2020s). At the level of the whole study: TCR sequencing was performed for roughly 250 trial participants, of whom around 210 were given two doses of AZD1222 and around 26 were given two doses of MenACWY control vaccine. Trial participants were enrolled by age into 18-55, 56-69 and 70-plus year subgroups, with around 140, 26 and 57 TCR-sequenced participants respectively. Findings and caveats that apply to the study as a whole: Most participants were white British and females outnumbered males, and the authors suggested that clonal diversity may have been underestimated. Because no day 14 peak-response samples were available, repertoires were characterized only after the peak T cell response. Only five or six AZD1222 recipients were SARS-CoV-2 seropositive at baseline, limiting conclusions about previously exposed vaccinees. After two AZD1222 doses, both the breadth and the depth of spike-specific TCRs were significantly higher than at day 0 and than in MenACWY recipients. Nearly half of unique spike-specific TCRs reportedly recognized epitopes outside regions mutated in the B.1.351 and B.1.1.7 variants. The 56-69-year group was small, and its depth increase did not reach significance, likely because of low power. CD4 TCRs associated with the vaccine covered the entire spike protein, and the dominant responses were in regions 160-218 and 743-854.

The CDR3 regions of human TCRbeta chains were analyzed by immunosequencing. In the authors' own workflow: Repertoire TCRs were matched against a reference library of SARS-CoV-2-specific TCRs generated with the MIRA antigen-specificity platform. Breadth was defined as the fraction of unique TCRs that were SARS-CoV-2-associated, and depth was defined as the fraction of total T cells that were SARS-CoV-2-associated. Each spike-specific TCR was assigned to its reactive spike region and to a CD4 or CD8 class using the MIRA data. Log10-transformed breadth and depth values were compared by one-way ANOVA with Sidak's multiple comparisons tests. What TCRdb holds here is the immuneACCESS table cut down to in-frame rearrangements. Part of the clones is not present; checked against another copy, under half of the missing clones reflect an unresolved V gene, and the others are unexplained. V, J and clone size derive from that table, while D and trimming were established from the DNA sequence. This sample gives under 200,000 clones in total; 85% to 90% of them show up just once. The ten biggest clones cover 20% to 30% of the sample.

Including cysteine and phenylalanine, the CDR3 has 14 amino acids. Only the CDR3 part of the read is kept: 42 bases, read in frame from the first base. Trimming takes 0 bases from V and 0 bases from J, and the germline ends sit 6 bases apart. The germline V gene provides CDR1 SGHNT and CDR2 YENEEA. The time point label here, explained by the study, means: about 28 days (+/-7) after the second vaccine dose. AZD1222 recipients given second doses at about 4 weeks or at about 12 weeks were pooled, since spike-specific TCR depth and breadth were not found to differ between the two schedules. Samples from vaccinated people were obtained from the UK trials COV001 and COV002, which included a single-blind randomized controlled phase 2/3 trial of AZD1222 (ChAdOx1 nCoV-19) in healthy adults. For TCRbeta chain sequencing, PBMC samples were collected from trial participants at day 0 and at day 28 after the second dose.

Of note for this clone: What antigen it recognizes has not been identified. No base quality values were provided; no much bigger clone lies one nucleotide off.

The sequence joins TRBV11-3 to TRBJ2-7, with the D segment identity uncertain. This material consisted of peripheral blood, taken 28 days after the second AZD1222 dose. This sequence was found in an adult who received the AZD1222 COVID-19 vaccine. Here the CDR3 is given as CASSLEAGSYEQYF. The DNA is TGTGCCAGCAGCTTAGAGGCTGGCTCCTACGAGCAGTACTTC.